This entry concerns a single T cell receptor (beta chain). How the authors handled the data: Nucleated cell number was recorded as an estimate derived from reference gene primer amplification. The assay was immunoSEQ multiplex PCR, and TCRdb's table has in-frame clones only and misses some. V, J and clone size are those of that table, while D and trimming were read from the DNA. The sample consists of 95,000 to 110,000 clones, more than 80% of them appearing once. The data were obtained in a study of blood T cell repertoires in COVID-19. Across the whole study: From the United States, Italy and Spain came samples of acute and convalescent COVID-19. Sample material is recorded as cDNA or gDNA derived from T cells, B-cell-depleted T cells, or PBMCs.

This CDR3 spans 18 amino acids. Germline V gene data show CDR1 as SGHNT and CDR2 as YYREEE (reference sequence). J gave up 1 base and V 2 bases, and 12 bases lay outside the gene matches. The specimen sequenced was peripheral blood. This clonotype was sampled from a man in his forties with active or convalescent COVID-19. The gene calls are TRBV5-4 and TRBJ2-3; 8 positions match TRBD2. DNA for the CDR3: TGTGCCAGCAGCTTTAAGAGCGGGAGAGGTCTGGGCACAGATACGCAGTATTTT. It yields the protein CASSFKSGRGLGTDTQYF.